The present T cell receptor beta chain was sequenced within a study of CD8 T cells in ankylosing spondylitis. General study points: Typical of ankylosing spondylitis blood, it appeared, was a TCR beta motif of eight highly homologous variants. Researchers reportedly found disease-linked clones significantly enriched in matched ankylosing spondylitis synovial fluid.

TCRdb reprocessed the 5' RACE reads with MiXCR, giving one entry per CDR3 protein. The profile shows about 800,000 distinct CDR3 sequences, roughly 10% of them singletons. CDR3 length equals 12 residues. Germline V gives CDR1 SQVTM, CDR2 ANQGSEA. The V end was cut by 7 bases, the J end by 1 base, with 9 bases between. On this clonotype itself: Its antigen is as yet unknown.

The V call is TRBV29-1, the J call TRBJ2-3, with no clear D. The source of this sequence is a male donor with ankylosing spondylitis. Sequencing input: blood, either unsorted or a sorted T cell fraction (not recorded which). CDR3 in DNA: TGCAGCGCTCGTTACGGCACAGATACGCAGTATTTT. Translation gives CSARYGTDTQYF.